A selection of T cell receptor beta chains follows, all from one sample in a study of response to subunit inactivated influenza vaccine. One entry per CDR3 protein results from TCRdb running MiXCR on the RT-PCR reads. The sample lists some 850,000 distinct CDR3 sequences; approximately 17% were seen once. Source: PBMCs from blood, taken around 5 days after vaccination. These receptors all stem from a man aged 45-60 years who received an inactivated influenza vaccine. The CDR3 runs from the conserved cysteine through the conserved F or W. A D gene is named only where the DNA matches it firmly. Clone size is shown for a subset of rows, as once, few, many or a class of expanded clone.

15	NA	TRBJ2-7	TRBD2	TRBV3-1	TGTGCCAGCAGCCAAGAAGGGACTAGCTATTTCGAGCAGTACTTC	CASSQEGTSYFEQYF
16	few	TRBJ2-1	TRBD1	TRBV4-2	TGTGCCAGCAGCCAGGACAGGAGTGTGAGGGGCAATGAGCAGTTCTTC	CASSQDRSVRGNEQFF
13	NA	TRBJ1-2	TRBD1	TRBV12-3/TRBV12-4	TGTGCCAGTAAGACAGGGGTGTTTGATGGCTACACCTTC	CASKTGVFDGYTF
15	few	TRBJ1-2	NA	TRBV4-1	TGCGCCAGCAGCCAAGGGATAGCCACCAGCTATGGCTACACCTTC	CASSQGIATSYGYTF
14	NA	TRBJ2-1	NA	TRBV5-5	TGTGCCAGCAGCTTGCAGGGTGGTGGAAATGAGCAGTTCTTC	CASSLQGGGNEQFF
14	once	TRBJ2-3	NA	TRBV5-1	TGCGCCAGCAGCTTGGTTCGGGGCAGAGATACGCAGTATTTT	CASSLVRGRDTQYF
12	few	TRBJ2-2	NA	TRBV29-1	TGCAGCGTTGTTTGGGCCACCGGGGAGCTGTTTTTT	CSVVWATGELFF
11	NA	TRBJ2-3	NA	TRBV7-2	TGTGCCAGCAGCCCAACGTATACGCAGTATTTT	CASSPTYTQYF
14	NA	TRBJ2-1	NA	TRBV20-1	TGCAGTGCTCCAGTGCGGGGTAGGACTGATGAGCAGTTCTTC	CSAPVRGRTDEQFF
17	few	TRBJ1-5	TRBD1	TRBV7-6	TGTGCCAGCAGCTCCCCTTCAGGGGGCGAAGACAATCAGCCCCAGCATTTT	CASSSPSGGEDNQPQHF
17	NA	TRBJ2-3	TRBD2	TRBV7-2	TGTGCCAGCAGCTTCCCCTTGGCGGGGGGCGGCACAGATACGCAGTATTTT	CASSFPLAGGGTDTQYF
15	few	TRBJ1-4	NA	TRBV20-1	TGCAGTGCCTCTCCAGGAGTCGCAACTAATGAAAAACTGTTTTTT	CSASPGVATNEKLFF
17	NA	TRBJ2-3	TRBD1	TRBV11-1	TGTGCCAGCAGCTCTTCTCTCAGGGGGAGTAGCACAGATACGCAGTATTTT	CASSSSLRGSSTDTQYF
12	few	TRBJ2-3	TRBD1	TRBV10-3	TGTGCCATCACTACAGGGGGGGATACGCAGTATTTT	CAITTGGDTQYF
15	NA	TRBJ2-5	TRBD1	TRBV20-1	TGCAGTGCTAGGCCGGGACAGGGGGCGGGAGAGACCCAGTACTTC	CSARPGQGAGETQYF
13	many	TRBJ1-2	NA	TRBV29-1	TGCAGCGTTCGGCAACAGGCTAACTATGGCTACACCTTC	CSVRQQANYGYTF
14	few	TRBJ1-5	NA	TRBV3-1	TGTGCCAGCAGCCAGAACAGCTTCAATCAGCCCCAGCATTTT	CASSQNSFNQPQHF
15	few	TRBJ2-4	NA	TRBV20-1	TGCAGTGCTACAGGAGGGCTTTTGGGCAAAAACATTCAGTACTTC	CSATGGLLGKNIQYF
14	NA	TRBJ2-2	NA	TRBV20-1	TGCAGTGCTAGTTCAACTAGGAACACCGGGGAGCTGTTTTTT	CSASSTRNTGELFF
16	few	TRBJ2-1	NA	TRBV5-1	TGCGCCAGCAGCTCTGGTGCAGGCCGATCCTACAATGAGCAGTTCTTC	CASSSGAGRSYNEQFF
12	few	TRBJ2-1	TRBD1	TRBV5-1	TGCGCCAGCAGCGCCGGGACAGCCGCGCAGTTCTTC	CASSAGTAAQFF
13	few	TRBJ2-1	NA	TRBV20-1	TGCAGTGCTTCCGGCGGGAACTACAATGAGCAGTTCTTC	CSASGGNYNEQFF
14	NA	TRBJ2-5	NA	TRBV5-8	TGTGCCAGCAGCTTCCCAGGACACAAAGAGACCCAGTACTTC	CASSFPGHKETQYF
13	few	TRBJ2-1	NA	TRBV25-1	TGTGCCAGCAGTGCCGGGACTTGGGATGAGCAGTTCTTC	CASSAGTWDEQFF
16	many	TRBJ2-3	TRBD2	TRBV5-1	TGCGCCAGCAGCCCCGGGGCTAGCGGGGGGTCAGATACGCAGTATTTT	CASSPGASGGSDTQYF
14	many	TRBJ1-6	TRBD1	TRBV12-3/TRBV12-4	TGTGCCAGCAGTTTCGCAGGGGGTAATTCACCCCTCCACTTT	CASSFAGGNSPLHF
13	NA	TRBJ1-1	NA	TRBV3-1	TGTGCCAGCAGCCAAGTTCAGAACACTGAAGCTTTCTTT	CASSQVQNTEAFF
14	few	TRBJ2-7	NA	TRBV10-3	TGTGCCATCAGTGATTTGGGGCAGTCCTACGAGCAGTACTTC	CAISDLGQSYEQYF
14	once	TRBJ2-3	TRBD1	TRBV28	TGTGCCAGCAGCGATGACAGGGGCCCAGATACGCAGTATTTT	CASSDDRGPDTQYF
14	few	TRBJ2-5	TRBD2	TRBV12-3/TRBV12-4	TGTGCCAGCAGTCCCCTAGCGGCGCAAGAGACCCAGTACTTC	CASSPLAAQETQYF
14	NA	TRBJ2-3	NA	TRBV7-3	TGTGCCAGCAGCACCGGGACTCACACAGATACGCAGTATTTT	CASSTGTHTDTQYF
12	few	TRBJ2-5	NA	TRBV7-9	TGTGCCAGCACCATACCGGGGAGAACCCAGTACTTC	CASTIPGRTQYF
14	NA	TRBJ1-5	NA	TRBV12-3/TRBV12-4	TGTGCCAGCAGTTTGAGACACATAAATCAGCCCCAGCATTTT	CASSLRHINQPQHF
18	NA	TRBJ2-3	TRBD2	TRBV29-1	TGCAGCGTTCCCCCACTTGGGAGCGGGAGAGATAACACAGATACGCAGTATTTT	CSVPPLGSGRDNTDTQYF
16	few	TRBJ1-4	NA	TRBV5-6	TGTGCCAGCAGCTTGTCTCCGACAGCAACTAATGAAAAACTGTTTTTT	CASSLSPTATNEKLFF
15	NA	TRBJ1-5	NA	TRBV7-2	TGTGCCAGCAGCCCTGGACCTCCGAGCAATCAGCCCCAGCATTTT	CASSPGPPSNQPQHF
13	NA	TRBJ2-7	NA	TRBV7-9	TGTGCCAGCAGCTCGCCGGGACTCCCCCAGCAGTACTTC	CASSSPGLPQQYF
14	few	TRBJ2-7	NA	TRBV7-9	TGTGCCAGCAGCTTATCGGTGGGACCCTACGAGCAGTACTTC	CASSLSVGPYEQYF
16	many	TRBJ2-3	TRBD2	TRBV7-2	TGTGCCAGCAGCACGCCTAGCGGGAGCTTCACAGATACGCAGTATTTT	CASSTPSGSFTDTQYF
16	NA	TRBJ1-5	NA	TRBV4-3	TGCGCCAGCAGCCAAGCGGCAGGAGCTTCCAATCAGCCCCAGCATTTT	CASSQAAGASNQPQHF
17	few	TRBJ2-6	TRBD1	TRBV12-3/TRBV12-4	TGTGCCAGCAGTTCAAGACAGGGAAGATCTGGGGCCAACGTCCTGACTTTC	CASSSRQGRSGANVLTF
15	NA	TRBJ2-1	TRBD2	TRBV7-2	TGTGCCAGCAGCTTTACTAGCGGGGCGTACAATGAGCAGTTCTTC	CASSFTSGAYNEQFF
15	NA	TRBJ2-3	TRBD2	TRBV7-6	TGTGCCAGCAGCGGGCTTGGAAGCGGGGTAGATACGCAGTATTTT	CASSGLGSGVDTQYF
15	few	TRBJ2-7	NA	TRBV13	TGTGCCAGCAGCTTAAAGAGGAGTAGCTCCTACGAGCAGTACTTC	CASSLKRSSSYEQYF
14	NA	TRBJ2-7	TRBD1	TRBV20-1	TGCAGTGCTAGAGGGGCACAGGGGAGCGGCGAGCAGTACTTC	CSARGAQGSGEQYF
13	few	TRBJ2-7	NA	TRBV5-4	TGTGCCAGCAGCTCGGGTAGTCACTACGAGCAGTACTTC	CASSSGSHYEQYF